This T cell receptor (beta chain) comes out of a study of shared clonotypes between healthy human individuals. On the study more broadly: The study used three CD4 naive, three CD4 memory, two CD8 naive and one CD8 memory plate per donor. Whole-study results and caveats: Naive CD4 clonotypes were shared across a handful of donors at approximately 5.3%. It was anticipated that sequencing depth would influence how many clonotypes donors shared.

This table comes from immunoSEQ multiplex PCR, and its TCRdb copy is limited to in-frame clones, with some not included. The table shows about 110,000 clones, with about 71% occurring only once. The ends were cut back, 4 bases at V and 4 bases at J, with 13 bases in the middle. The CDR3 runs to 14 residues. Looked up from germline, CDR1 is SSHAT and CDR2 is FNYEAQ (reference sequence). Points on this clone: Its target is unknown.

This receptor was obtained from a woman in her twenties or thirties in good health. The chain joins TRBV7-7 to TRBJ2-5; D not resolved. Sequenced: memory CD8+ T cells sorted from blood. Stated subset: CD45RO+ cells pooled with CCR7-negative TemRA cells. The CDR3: CASSSRPFLETQYF. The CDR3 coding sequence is TGTGCCAGCAGCTCTCGGCCGTTTTTAGAGACCCAGTACTTC.